This passage covers 14 T cell receptor beta chains from one sample sequenced in a study of vaccination effects on CD4 cells after COVID-19. Antigens for these TCRs are unknown. Profiled with immunoSEQ multiplex PCR; TCRdb holds only in-frame clones, not every one. This sample yields roughly 20,000 clones, of which over 60% are seen a single time; 20% to 30% belongs to the top ten. Sequencing was preceded by expansion of antigen-specific CD4+ T cells with viral peptide pools in the ViraFEST assay. Following a 10-day culture, CD4+ T cells were purified. Negative nucleocapsid antibody tests before and after vaccination confirmed no previous SARS-CoV-2 infection. Here the sequenced sample was CD4+ T cells from PBMCs cultured with HCoV-NL63 spike peptides, taken before COVID-19 vaccination. The receptors were sampled from a human donor who received a COVID-19 vaccine.

The V call is TRBV28, the J call TRBJ1-3, with D perhaps TRBD1 (5 bases). The CDR3 loop spans 15 amino acids. Trimming left V 4 bases short and J 0 bases short, with 10 bases between. Germline V CDR1 and CDR2: MDHEN, SYDVKM. In DNA, the CDR3 is TGTGCCAGCAGTTCCCCTGGGGGCTCTGGAAACACCATATATTTT. This encodes CASSSPGGSGNTIYF.

The rearrangement links TRBV12-3 or TRBV12-4 to TRBJ1-1, with D hard to call. This CDR3 has 13 amino acids. V dropped 2 bases and J dropped 0 bases, with 4 bases sitting between them. This chain's CDR3 is CASSLRLNTEAFF. The CDR3 coding sequence is TGTGCCAGCAGTTTACGGCTGAACACTGAAGCTTTCTTT.

This chain uses TRBV27 with TRBJ1-2; 7 bases fit TRBD1. The CDR3 is made up of 15 amino acids. V trimming: 2 bases; J trimming: 4 bases; junction bases outside the gene matches: 7. CDR1 is MNHEY, CDR2 SMNVEV, per germline (reference sequence). This chain's CDR3 is CASSLKMGQSYGYTF. Written as DNA, the CDR3 is TGTGCCAGCAGTTTAAAGATGGGACAGTCCTATGGCTACACCTTC.

The rearrangement links TRBV3-1 (or the pseudogene TRBV3-2) to TRBJ1-1; tentative D call: TRBD1 (6 bases). The ends were cut back, 6 bases at V and 2 bases at J, with 10 bases in the middle. Germline CDR1 and CDR2: LGHDT and YNNKEL (reference sequence). The CDR3 has 13 amino acids. The CDR3 nucleotides are TGTGCCAGCAGGGGACATCTCAACACTGAAGCTTTCTTT. Encoded protein: CASRGHLNTEAFF.

The chain uses TRBV7-9 and TRBJ2-3; D is uncertain. With 1 base removed from V and 0 bases from J, the gap between germline ends came to 8 bases. The germline V gene encodes CDR1 SEHNR and CDR2 FQNEAQ (reference sequence). The CDR3 runs to 15 residues. For the CDR3, the DNA is TGTGCCAGCAGCTTAGGGGAATACAGCACAGATACGCAGTATTTT. Its translation: CASSLGEYSTDTQYF.

This chain connects TRBV3-1 (or the pseudogene TRBV3-2) to TRBJ1-1; D is ambiguous. CDR1 is LGHDT, CDR2 YNNKEL, per germline (reference sequence). This CDR3 has 15 residues. V lost 1 base and J 6 bases, leaving 15 bases between the germline ends. DNA of the CDR3: TGTGCCAGCAGCCAAGGGGGAAAGCGGACCTCTGAAGCTTTCTTT. This gives the protein CASSQGGKRTSEAFF.

The rearrangement uses TRBV27 and TRBJ2-7; no clear D. CDR1 is MNHEY and CDR2 is SMNVEV in the germline V gene (reference sequence). The CDR3 has 13 amino acids. The V end lost 2 bases, the J end lost 0 bases, and 5 bases lay between the germline ends. CDR3 amino acids: CASSLDRSYEQYF. For the CDR3, the DNA is TGTGCCAGCAGTTTAGACCGCTCCTACGAGCAGTACTTC.

There are a few counts of this clone. This sequence joins TRBV28 and TRBJ2-7; either TRBD1 or TRBD2 may fit D (5 bases each). This CDR3 region has 14 residues. The germline V gene has CDR1 MDHEN and CDR2 SYDVKM. V dropped 4 bases and J dropped 3 bases, with 13 bases sitting between them. The CDR3 region is CASSSGPTYYEQYF. DNA for the CDR3: TGTGCCAGCAGTTCGGGACCCACATACTACGAGCAGTACTTC.

This chain links TRBV5-4 with TRBJ2-3; possibly TRBD1 for D (6 bases). There are 16 residues in the CDR3. From germline, CDR1 is SGHNT and CDR2 YYREEE (reference sequence). The V end lost 7 bases, the J end lost 2 bases, and 20 bases lay between the germline ends. The CDR3 DNA follows: TGTGCCAGCGGAGCTCTGGGGGACACTTACACAGATACGCAGTATTTT. Its protein product is CASGALGDTYTDTQYF.

The V call is TRBV5-6, the J call TRBJ2-2; 11 bases are a match to TRBD2. V was pared by 2 bases and J by 5 bases, with 5 bases of the junction left unmatched. Germline lookup yields CDR1 SGHDT and CDR2 YYEEEE. The CDR3 extends over 16 amino acids. DNA of the CDR3: TGTGCCAGCAGCTTACTTAGCGGGAGGGGTACCGGGGAGCTGTTTTTT. Its protein is CASSLLSGRGTGELFF.

V is TRBV19 and J is TRBJ1-6, with 10 positions matching TRBD1. Trimming took 1 base from V and 12 from J; bases not matched to a gene: 6. CDR1 LNHDA and CDR2 SQIVND come from the germline V gene (reference sequence). The CDR3 has 15 residues. The CDR3 nucleotides are TGTGCCAGTAGTATAGGTGGGACAGGGGTCGTACCCCTCCACTTT. It is translated as CASSIGGTGVVPLHF. The whole variable domain, remainder taken from reference TRBV19 and TRBJ1-6, is DGGITQSPKYLFRKEGQNVTLSCEQNLNHDAMYWYRQDPGQGLRLIYYSQIVNDFQKGDIAEGYSVSREKKESFPLTVTSAQKNPTAFYLCASSIGGTGVVPLHFGNGTRLTVT.

The rearrangement uses TRBV23-1 and TRBJ2-5; TRBD1 matches at 9 bases. TRBV23-1 is given ORF status, its function remaining uncertain. The V gene end was trimmed by 8 bases and the J gene end by 5 bases; junction bases not matched to a gene: 15. The CDR3 extends over 16 amino acids. The CDR3 region is CASVDPPQGAPETQYF. For the CDR3, the DNA is TGCGCCAGCGTCGACCCTCCACAGGGGGCACCGGAGACCCAGTACTTC.

The count of this clone is one. This sequence joins TRBV7-8 and TRBJ2-5; 10 bases fit TRBD2. The CDR3 has 15 amino acids. Germline CDR1 is SGHVS and CDR2 is FQNEAQ. V trimming: 3 bases; J trimming: 5 bases; junction bases outside the gene matches: 6. CDR3 nucleotides: TGTGCCAGCAGCTTGCCGGGACTAGCGCGGGAGACCCAGTACTTC. Protein product: CASSLPGLARETQYF.

The rearrangement joins TRBV3-1 (or the pseudogene TRBV3-2) to TRBJ1-6, with 7 bases matching TRBD1. There are 16 residues in the CDR3. V lost 1 base and J lost 7; bases outside the gene matches: 7. CDR1 is LGHDT and CDR2 is YNNKEL in the germline V gene (reference sequence). Written as DNA, the CDR3 is TGTGCCAGCAGCCAAGCTTCAGGGGGTGTAAATTCACCCCTCCACTTT. Translating it yields CASSQASGGVNSPLHF.